This T cell receptor (beta chain) came from a study of blood T cell repertoires in COVID-19. Background on the study: Samples representing acute and convalescent COVID-19 were sourced from the United States, Italy and Spain.

This CDR3 is built from 13 residues. Authors' data handling: Amplifying reference gene primers gave estimates of nucleated cell counts. Sequencing used immunoSEQ multiplex PCR; TCRdb keeps in-frame clones, though not all of them. The D gene and trimming were derived from the DNA, and the V and J assignments and clone size from that table. This table holds 390,000 or so clones, less than 90% found once. The recovered donors of Cohort 3 showed two negative PCRs, clearance, or symptom resolution. The specimen was PBMCs or T cells enriched from blood (not recorded which). The sequence derives from a woman aged 45-65 years who had recovered from COVID-19. The genes are TRBV12-1 and TRBJ1-5; the table's D call, TRBD1, was not checked against the DNA. TRBV12-1 is designated a pseudogene. Written as DNA, the CDR3 is TGTGCCAGCAGCAGACAGGGTTCTCAGCCCCAGCATTTT. Translated: CASSRQGSQPQHF.